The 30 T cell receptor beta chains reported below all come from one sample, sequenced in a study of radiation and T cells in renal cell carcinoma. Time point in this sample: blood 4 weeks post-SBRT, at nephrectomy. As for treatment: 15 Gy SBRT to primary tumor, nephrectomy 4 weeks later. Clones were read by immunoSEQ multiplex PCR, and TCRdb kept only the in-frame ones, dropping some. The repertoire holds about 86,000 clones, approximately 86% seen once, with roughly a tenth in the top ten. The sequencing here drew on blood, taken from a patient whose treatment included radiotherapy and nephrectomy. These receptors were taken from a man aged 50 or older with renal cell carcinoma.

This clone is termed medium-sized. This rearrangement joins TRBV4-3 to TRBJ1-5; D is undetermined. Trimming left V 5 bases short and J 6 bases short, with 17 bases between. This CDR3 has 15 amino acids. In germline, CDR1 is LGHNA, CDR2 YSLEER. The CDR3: CASSLSRSSAQPQHF. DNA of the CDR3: TGCGCCAGCAGCTTATCCCGGTCGAGCGCTCAGCCCCAGCATTTT.

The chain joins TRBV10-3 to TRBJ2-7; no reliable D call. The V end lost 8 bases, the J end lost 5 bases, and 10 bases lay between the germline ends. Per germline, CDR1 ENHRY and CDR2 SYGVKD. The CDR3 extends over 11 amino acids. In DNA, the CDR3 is TGTGCCATCGTTAGTATCGACGAGCAGTACTTC. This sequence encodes CAIVSIDEQYF.

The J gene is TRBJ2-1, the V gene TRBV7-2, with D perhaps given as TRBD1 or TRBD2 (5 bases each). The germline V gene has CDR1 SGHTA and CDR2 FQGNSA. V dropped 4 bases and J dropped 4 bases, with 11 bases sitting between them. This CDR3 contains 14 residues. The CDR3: CASSSRGGYNEQFF. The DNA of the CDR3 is TGTGCCAGCAGCTCCCGGGGCGGGTACAATGAGCAGTTCTTC.

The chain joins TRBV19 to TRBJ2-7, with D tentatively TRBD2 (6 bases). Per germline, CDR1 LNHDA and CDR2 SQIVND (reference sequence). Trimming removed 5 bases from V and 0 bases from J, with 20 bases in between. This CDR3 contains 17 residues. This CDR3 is CASSPGSGGHLSYEQYF. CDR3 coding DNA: TGTGCCAGTAGTCCCGGTTCTGGAGGGCACCTCTCCTACGAGCAGTACTTC.

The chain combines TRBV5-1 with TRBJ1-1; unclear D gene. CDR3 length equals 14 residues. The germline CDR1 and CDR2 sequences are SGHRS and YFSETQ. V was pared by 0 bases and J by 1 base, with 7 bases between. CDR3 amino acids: CASSLAPENTEAFF. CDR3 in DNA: TGCGCCAGCAGCTTGGCCCCGGAGAACACTGAAGCTTTCTTT.

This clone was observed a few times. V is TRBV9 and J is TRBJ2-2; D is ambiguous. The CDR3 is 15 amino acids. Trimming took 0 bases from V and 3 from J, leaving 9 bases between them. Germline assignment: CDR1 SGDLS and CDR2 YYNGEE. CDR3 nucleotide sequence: TGTGCCAGCAGCGTAGGCCGTGTCTACACCGGGGAGCTGTTTTTT. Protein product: CASSVGRVYTGELFF.

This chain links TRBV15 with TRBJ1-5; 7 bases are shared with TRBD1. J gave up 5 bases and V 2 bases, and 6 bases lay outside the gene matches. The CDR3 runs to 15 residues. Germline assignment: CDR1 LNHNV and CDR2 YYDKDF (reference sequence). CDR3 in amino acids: CATSRPDRVHQPQHF. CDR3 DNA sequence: TGTGCCACCAGCAGACCCGACAGGGTTCATCAGCCCCAGCATTTT.

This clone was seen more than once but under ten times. The CDR3 bases are TGTGCCAGCACCCTCTTTGGACGGGCCTACGAGCAGTACTTC. Amino acids: CASTLFGRAYEQYF. The genes are TRBV28 and TRBJ2-7; D uncertain. V was clipped by 7 bases and J by 2 bases, with 15 bases between them. This CDR3 is 14 amino acids long. Per the germline V gene, CDR1 is MDHEN and CDR2 is SYDVKM.

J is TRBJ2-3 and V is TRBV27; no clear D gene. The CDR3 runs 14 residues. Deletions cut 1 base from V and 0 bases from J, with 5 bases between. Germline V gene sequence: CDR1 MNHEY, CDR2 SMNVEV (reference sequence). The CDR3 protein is CASSLWSSTDTQYF. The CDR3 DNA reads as TGTGCCAGCAGTTTATGGTCCAGCACAGATACGCAGTATTTT.

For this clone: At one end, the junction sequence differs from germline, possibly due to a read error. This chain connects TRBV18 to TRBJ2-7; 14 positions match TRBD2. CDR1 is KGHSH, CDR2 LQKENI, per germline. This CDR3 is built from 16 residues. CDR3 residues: CASSPPGTSGRGEQYF. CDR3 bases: TGTGCCAGCTCCCCACCCGGGACTAGCGGGAGAGGCGAGCAGTACTTC.

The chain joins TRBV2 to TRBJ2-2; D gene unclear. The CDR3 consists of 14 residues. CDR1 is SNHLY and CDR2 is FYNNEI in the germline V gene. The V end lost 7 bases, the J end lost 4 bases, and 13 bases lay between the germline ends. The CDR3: CASTYSWGTGELFF. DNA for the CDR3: TGTGCCAGCACTTATTCCTGGGGCACCGGGGAGCTGTTTTTT.

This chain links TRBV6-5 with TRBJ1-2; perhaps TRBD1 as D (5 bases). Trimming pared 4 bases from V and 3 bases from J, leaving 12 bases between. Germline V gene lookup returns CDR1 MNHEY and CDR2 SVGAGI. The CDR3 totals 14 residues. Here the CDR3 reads CASSSNTGHYGYTF. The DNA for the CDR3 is TGTGCCAGCAGTTCGAATACAGGACACTATGGCTACACCTTC.

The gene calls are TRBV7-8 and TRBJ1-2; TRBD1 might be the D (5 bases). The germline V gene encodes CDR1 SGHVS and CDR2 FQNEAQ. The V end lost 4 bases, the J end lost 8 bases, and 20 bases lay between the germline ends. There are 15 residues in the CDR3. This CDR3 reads CASSYTGTEGEGYTF. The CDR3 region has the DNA TGTGCCAGCAGCTATACCGGGACGGAGGGCGAGGGCTACACCTTC.

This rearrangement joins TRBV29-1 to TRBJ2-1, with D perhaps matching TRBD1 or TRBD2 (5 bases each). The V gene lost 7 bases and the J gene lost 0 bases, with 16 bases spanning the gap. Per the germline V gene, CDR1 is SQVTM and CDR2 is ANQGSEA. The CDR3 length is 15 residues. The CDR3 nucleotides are TGCAGCGCCCGAGGGGCGGAGAGCTCCTACAATGAGCAGTTCTTC. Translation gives CSARGAESSYNEQFF.

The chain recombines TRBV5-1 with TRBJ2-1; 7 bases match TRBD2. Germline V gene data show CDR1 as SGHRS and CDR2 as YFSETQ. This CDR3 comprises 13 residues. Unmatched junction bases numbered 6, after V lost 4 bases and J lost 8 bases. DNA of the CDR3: TGCGCCAGCAGCAGCGGGACGGGCGATGAGCAGTTCTTC. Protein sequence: CASSSGTGDEQFF.

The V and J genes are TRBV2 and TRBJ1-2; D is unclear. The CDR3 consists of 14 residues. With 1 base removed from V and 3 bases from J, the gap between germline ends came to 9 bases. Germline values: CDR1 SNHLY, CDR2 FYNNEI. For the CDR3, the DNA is TGTGCCAGCAGTGAAGACCCGAGGGACTATGGCTACACCTTC. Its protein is CASSEDPRDYGYTF.

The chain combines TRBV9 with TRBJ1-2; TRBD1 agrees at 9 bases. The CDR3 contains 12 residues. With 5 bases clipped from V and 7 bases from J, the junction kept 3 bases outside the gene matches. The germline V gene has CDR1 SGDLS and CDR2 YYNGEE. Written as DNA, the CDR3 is TGTGCCAGCAGTCGGACAGGGGTTGGCTACACCTTC. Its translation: CASSRTGVGYTF.

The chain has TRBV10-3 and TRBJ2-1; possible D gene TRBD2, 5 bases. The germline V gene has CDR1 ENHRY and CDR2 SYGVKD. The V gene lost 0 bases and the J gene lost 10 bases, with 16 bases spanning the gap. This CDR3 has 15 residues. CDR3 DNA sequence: TGTGCCATCAGTGAGTCCTGGGGAGAGGTGGGCGAGCAGTTCTTC. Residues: CAISESWGEVGEQFF.

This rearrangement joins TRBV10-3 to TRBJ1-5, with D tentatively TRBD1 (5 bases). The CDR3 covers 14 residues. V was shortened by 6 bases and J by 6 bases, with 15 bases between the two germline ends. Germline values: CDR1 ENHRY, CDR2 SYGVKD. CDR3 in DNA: TGTGCCATCAGAGACGGGACGCAAAGTCAGCCCCAGCATTTT. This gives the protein CAIRDGTQSQPQHF.

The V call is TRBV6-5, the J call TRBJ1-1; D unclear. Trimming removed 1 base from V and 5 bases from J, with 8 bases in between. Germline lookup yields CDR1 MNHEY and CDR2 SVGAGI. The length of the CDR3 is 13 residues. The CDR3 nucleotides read TGTGCCAGCAGTTACTTGGGTCCGACTGAAGCTTTCTTT. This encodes CASSYLGPTEAFF.

The CDR3 reads CASRYQRDTQYF. The CDR3 region has the DNA TGTGCCAGCAGATACCAAAGAGATACGCAGTATTTT. The chain recombines TRBV11-2 with TRBJ2-3; D unresolved. The germline CDR1 and CDR2 sequences are SGHAT and FQNNGV. Trimming took off 6 bases at V and 5 bases at J, with 9 bases between the two ends. CDR3 size: 12 residues.

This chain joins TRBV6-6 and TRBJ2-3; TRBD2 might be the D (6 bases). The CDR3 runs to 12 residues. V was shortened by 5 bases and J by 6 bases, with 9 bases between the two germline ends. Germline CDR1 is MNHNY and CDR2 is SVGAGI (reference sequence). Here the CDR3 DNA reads TGTGCCAGCAGTCGCCGGGAGGATACGCAGTATTTT. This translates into CASSRREDTQYF.

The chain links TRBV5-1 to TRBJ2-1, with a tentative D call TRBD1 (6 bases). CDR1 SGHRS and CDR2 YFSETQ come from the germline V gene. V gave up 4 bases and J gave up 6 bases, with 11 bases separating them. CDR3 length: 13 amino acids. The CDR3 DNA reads TGCGCCAGCAGCCTTGGACAGCCCAATGAGCAGTTCTTC. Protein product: CASSLGQPNEQFF.

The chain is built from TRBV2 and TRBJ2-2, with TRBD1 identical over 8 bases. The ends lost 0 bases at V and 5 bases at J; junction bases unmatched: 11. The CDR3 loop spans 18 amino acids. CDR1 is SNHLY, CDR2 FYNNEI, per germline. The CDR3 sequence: CASSEARGAGGFTGELFF. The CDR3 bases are TGTGCCAGCAGTGAAGCGCGTGGGGCAGGGGGCTTTACCGGGGAGCTGTTTTTT.

The CDR3: CASSLRGSSGANVLTF. As DNA, the CDR3 is TGTGCCAGCAGCTTAAGGGGTAGCTCTGGGGCCAACGTCCTGACTTTC. The chain employs TRBV7-6 and TRBJ2-6; D perhaps matches TRBD1 (5 bases). CDR3 length equals 16 residues. Trimming shortened V by 2 bases and J by 0 bases, and 8 bases separated the two germline ends. The germline CDR1 and CDR2 sequences are SGHVS and FNYEAQ.

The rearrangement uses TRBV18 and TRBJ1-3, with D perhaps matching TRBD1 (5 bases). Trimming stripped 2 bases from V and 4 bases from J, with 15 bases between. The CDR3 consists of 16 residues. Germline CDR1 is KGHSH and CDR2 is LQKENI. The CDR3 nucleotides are TGTGCCAGCTCACCATCCGACTCAGGGTGGGGAAACACCATATATTTT. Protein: CASSPSDSGWGNTIYF.

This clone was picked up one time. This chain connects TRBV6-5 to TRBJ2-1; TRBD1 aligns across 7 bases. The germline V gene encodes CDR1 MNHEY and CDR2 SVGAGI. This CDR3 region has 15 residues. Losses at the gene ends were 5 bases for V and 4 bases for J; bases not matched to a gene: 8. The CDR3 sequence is CASSAGTVEYNEQFF. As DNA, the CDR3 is TGTGCCAGCAGTGCAGGGACAGTCGAATACAATGAGCAGTTCTTC.

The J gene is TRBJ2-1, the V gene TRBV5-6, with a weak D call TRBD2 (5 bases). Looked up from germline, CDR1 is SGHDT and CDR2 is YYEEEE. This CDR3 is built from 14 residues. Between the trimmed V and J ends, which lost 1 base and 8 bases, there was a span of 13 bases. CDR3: CASSLFAGTHEQFF. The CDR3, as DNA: TGTGCCAGCAGCTTGTTCGCGGGCACCCATGAGCAGTTCTTC.

This CDR3 reads CASSLAPTGLQETQYF. The CDR3 DNA reads as TGTGCCAGCAGCTTGGCCCCGACAGGGCTCCAAGAGACCCAGTACTTC. The chain links TRBV5-5 to TRBJ2-5; 7 nucleotides line up with TRBD1. This CDR3 has 16 residues. V shed 0 bases and J 1 base; nucleotides not matched to a gene: 6. In germline, CDR1 is SGHKS, CDR2 YYEKEE (reference sequence).

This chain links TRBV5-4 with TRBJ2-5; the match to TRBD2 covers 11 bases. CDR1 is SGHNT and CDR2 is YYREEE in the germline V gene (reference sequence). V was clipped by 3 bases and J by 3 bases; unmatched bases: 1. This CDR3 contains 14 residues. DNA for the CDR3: TGTGCCAGCAGCTCGGGACTAGCGGAAGAGACCCAGTACTTC. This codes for CASSSGLAEETQYF.